Listed below are T cell receptor beta chains from one sample, sequenced in a study of blood T cell repertoires in COVID-19. Produced via immunoSEQ multiplex PCR; TCRdb's table is partial and in-frame only. The sample comprises under 200,000 clones, 70% to 90% of which are singletons, and less than 8.5% rests with the top ten. The material sequenced was PBMCs or T cells enriched from blood (not recorded which). All receptors come from a woman in her forties or fifties who had recovered from COVID-19. Both conserved end residues are part of each CDR3. The D gene is left open where the match is weak. For some rows the clone size is stated as once, few or many, or as a class when expanded; others skip it.

v_call	d_call	j_call	clone_size	cdr3_aa	cdr3_nt
TRBV3-1/TRBV3-2	TRBD1	TRBJ1-2	NA	CASSQVRTGSSGYTF	TGTGCCAGCAGCCAAGTCCGGACAGGGAGTTCTGGCTACACCTTC
TRBV4-1	NA	TRBJ1-1	once	CASSLRGYEAFF	TGCGCCAGCAGCCTCCGGGGATATGAAGCTTTCTTT
TRBV11-2	TRBD2	TRBJ2-1	once	CATSPSGGIYNEQFF	TGTGCCACTTCGCCTAGCGGGGGGATTTACAATGAGCAGTTCTTC
TRBV7-2	NA	TRBJ1-6	NA	CASSLKTAGVFISPLHF	TGTGCCAGCAGCTTAAAAACCGCGGGGGTCTTTATTTCACCCCTCCACTTT
TRBV10-3	TRBD2	TRBJ2-5	once	CAISEGTPGLAGRETQYF	TGTGCCATCAGTGAGGGGACCCCGGGACTAGCGGGGAGGGAGACCCAGTACTTC
TRBV5-4	TRBD2	TRBJ2-3	NA	CASSLAGVPSTDTQYF	TGTGCCAGCAGCTTAGCGGGGGTCCCTAGCACAGATACGCAGTATTTT
TRBV19	NA	TRBJ1-5	NA	CASSFLGDQPQHF	TGTGCCAGTAGCTTCCTGGGAGATCAGCCCCAGCATTTT
TRBV29-1	TRBD1	TRBJ2-7	NA	CSVKQGAYEQYF	TGCAGCGTTAAACAGGGGGCCTACGAGCAGTACTTC
TRBV19	NA	TRBJ1-5	few	CASSILTRGNNQPQHF	TGTGCCAGTAGTATTTTAACCAGGGGTAACAATCAGCCCCAGCATTTT
TRBV3-1/TRBV3-2	TRBD2	TRBJ2-3	NA	CASSQVAGGAGDTQYF	TGTGCCAGCAGCCAAGTCGCGGGGGGGGCGGGAGATACGCAGTATTTT
TRBV5-4	NA	TRBJ1-2	NA	CASSLRGGLYGYTF	TGTGCCAGCAGCTTGCGGGGGGGCCTCTATGGCTACACCTTC
TRBV7-8	NA	TRBJ2-2	once	CASSLVRGDTGELFF	TGTGCCAGCAGCTTGGTCAGGGGTGATACCGGGGAGCTGTTTTTT
TRBV11-2	NA	TRBJ1-1	NA	CASSLGQGSNTEAFF	TGTGCCAGCAGCTTAGGTCAGGGAAGCAACACTGAAGCTTTCTTT
TRBV4-3	TRBD2	TRBJ2-2	NA	CASSQEWGRVAANTGELFF	TGCGCCAGCAGCCAAGAGTGGGGGAGGGTAGCGGCCAACACCGGGGAGCTGTTTTTT
TRBV2	TRBD2	TRBJ2-2	NA	CASSLLAGVGNTGELFF	TGTGCCAGCAGTTTACTAGCGGGGGTGGGGAACACCGGGGAGCTGTTTTTT
TRBV20-1	TRBD2	TRBJ2-3	NA	CSASPGSGVADTQYF	TGCAGTGCTAGTCCCGGTAGCGGGGTCGCAGATACGCAGTATTTT